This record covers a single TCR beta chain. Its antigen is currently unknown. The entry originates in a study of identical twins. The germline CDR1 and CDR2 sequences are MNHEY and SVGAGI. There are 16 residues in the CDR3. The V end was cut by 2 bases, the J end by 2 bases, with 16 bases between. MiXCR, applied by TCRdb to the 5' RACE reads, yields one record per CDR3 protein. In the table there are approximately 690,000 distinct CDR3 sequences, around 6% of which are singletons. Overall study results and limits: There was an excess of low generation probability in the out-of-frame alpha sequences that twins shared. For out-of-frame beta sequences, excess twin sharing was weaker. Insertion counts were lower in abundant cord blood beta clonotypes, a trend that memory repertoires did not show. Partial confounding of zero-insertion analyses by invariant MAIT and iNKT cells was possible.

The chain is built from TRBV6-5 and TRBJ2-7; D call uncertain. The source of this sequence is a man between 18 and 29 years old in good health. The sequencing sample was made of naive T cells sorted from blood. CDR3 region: CASSYGQTLLPYEQYF. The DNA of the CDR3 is TGTGCCAGCAGTTACGGTCAGACACTCCTCCCCTACGAGCAGTACTTC.